The 31 T cell receptor beta chains listed next were all sequenced from one sample in a study of T cells in Graves' hyperthyroidism and ophthalmopathy. Using RNA transcripts as the source, TCR beta CDR3 regions were amplified. RT-PCR in the first round (using the HTBI primer set) targeted the TCR CDR3. TCRdb recomputed calls from the multiplex PCR reads with MiXCR, one row per CDR3 protein. The sample contains about 690,000 distinct CDR3 sequences, 17% of which appear only once. The sequenced sample was blood. These receptor sequences come from a man aged 45-65 years with Graves' hyperthyroidism.

This clonotype was counted many times. The V call is TRBV6-5, the J call TRBJ2-7, with D possibly TRBD2 on 6 matching bases. The CDR3 is 16 amino acids. Germline-derived CDR1 and CDR2 are MNHEY and SVGAGI. The V end was cut by 2 bases, the J end by 4 bases, with 18 bases between. The CDR3: CASSYGTGENSYEQYF. The CDR3 DNA follows: TGTGCCAGCAGTTACGGAACGGGGGAAAACTCTTACGAGCAGTACTTC.

The chain carries TRBV13 and TRBJ2-1; 7 bases fit TRBD1. The CDR3 extends over 12 amino acids. Trimming removed 5 bases from V and 12 bases from J; junction bases left unmatched: 7. Germline values: CDR1 PRHDT, CDR2 FYEKMQ (reference sequence). Here the CDR3 reads CASSPWTGGQFF. The CDR3 DNA reads TGTGCCAGCAGCCCCTGGACAGGTGGGCAGTTCTTC.

This clonotype appeared a few times. The rearrangement links TRBV7-9 to TRBJ2-5, with TRBD2 as a possible D gene (7 bases). CDR1 and CDR2 from the germline V gene are SEHNR and FQNEAQ (reference sequence). V was cut by 0 bases and J by 0 bases, with 14 bases left in between. The CDR3 is 17 residues long. DNA of the CDR3: TGTGCCAGCAGCTTAGCCCCGGGGGGCCTGTACCAAGAGACCCAGTACTTC. It translates to CASSLAPGGLYQETQYF. Using reference TRBV7-9 and TRBJ2-5 for the parts outside the CDR3, the full variable domain is DTGVSQNPRHKITKRGQNVTFRCDPISEHNRLYWYRQTLGQGPEFLTYFQNEAQLEKSRLLSDRFSAERPKGSFSTLEIQRTEQGDSAMYLCASSLAPGGLYQETQYFGPGTRLLVL.

This clonotype was found many times. The rearrangement links TRBV3-1 to TRBJ2-1; D gene uncertain. This CDR3 comprises 13 residues. V gave up 4 bases and J gave up 6 bases, with 10 bases separating them. Germline values: CDR1 LGHDT, CDR2 YNNKEL (reference sequence). CDR3 nucleotide sequence: TGTGCCAGCAGCCCCGTAGACGGCAATGAGCAGTTCTTC. It specifies CASSPVDGNEQFF.

This clonotype was seen many times. CDR3 DNA: TGTGCCAGCAGCCAACGGTACAGGGGTTCGGCCTACGAGCAGTACTTC. This encodes CASSQRYRGSAYEQYF. J is TRBJ2-7 and V is TRBV3-1; TRBD1 agrees at 7 bases. V shed 2 bases, J shed 2 bases, and the junction held 9 bases outside the gene matches. The CDR3 sequence is 16 residues long. Germline V gives CDR1 LGHDT, CDR2 YNNKEL (reference sequence).

This clonotype was detected ten times or more. The chain links TRBV27 to TRBJ2-5, with D tentatively TRBD1 (5 bases). Per germline, CDR1 MNHEY and CDR2 SMNVEV (reference sequence). The CDR3 loop spans 16 amino acids. With 4 bases removed from V and 1 base from J, the gap between germline ends came to 16 bases. The CDR3 DNA sequence: TGTGCCAGCAGTTCGACGGACACCGGATTCCAAGAGACCCAGTACTTC. It specifies CASSSTDTGFQETQYF.

CDR3 nucleotides: TGTGCCAGCAGCGGCGAAGGGAACAATCAGCCCCAGCATTTT. Translated: CASSGEGNNQPQHF. The chain links TRBV9 to TRBJ1-5; D not resolved. This CDR3 is 14 amino acids long. CDR1 is SGDLS and CDR2 is YYNGEE in the germline V gene. Trimming took off 3 bases at V and 3 bases at J, with 10 bases between the two ends. Combining the CDR3 with reference TRBV9 and TRBJ1-5 gives the whole variable domain DSGVTQTPKHLITATGQRVTLRCSPRSGDLSVYWYQQSLDQGLQFLIQYYNGEERAKGNILERFSAQQFPDLHSELNLSSLELGDSALYFCASSGEGNNQPQHFGDGTRLSIL.

The table lists this clonotype with a few counts. The chain links TRBV19 to TRBJ2-2, with D possibly matching TRBD2 (5 bases). The V end was cut by 4 bases, the J end by 5 bases, with 23 bases between. The CDR3 has 18 amino acids. Germline lookup yields CDR1 LNHDA and CDR2 SQIVND (reference sequence). As DNA, the CDR3 is TGTGCCAGTAGTACCCTCCGGAAAGGGAGAAGTTATACCGGGGAGCTGTTTTTT. Its translation: CASSTLRKGRSYTGELFF.

Many counts were recorded for this clonotype. V and J are TRBV7-2 and TRBJ2-7, with D unresolved. The length of the CDR3 is 15 residues. V lost 2 bases and J lost 3, with 14 bases in between. Germline CDR1 and CDR2: SGHTA and FQGNSA. CDR3 residues: CASSLNVDGNYEQYF. Written as DNA, the CDR3 is TGTGCCAGCAGCTTAAATGTTGACGGAAACTACGAGCAGTACTTC.

Of note for this clonotype: A much larger clone differs by one base, so this may be a read error. The chain joins TRBV9 to TRBJ2-3, with 9 bases aligning to TRBD2. CDR3 length: 14 amino acids. Germline-derived CDR1 and CDR2 are SGDLS and YYNGEE. The CDR3 sequence: CASSLSGSTDTQCF. For the CDR3, the DNA is TGTGCCAGCAGCCTTAGCGGGAGCACAGATACGCAGTGTTTT. Filled out from reference TRBV9 and TRBJ2-3, the complete variable domain reads DSGVTQTPKHLITATGQRVTLRCSPRSGDLSVYWYQQSLDQGLQFLIQYYNGEERAKGNILERFSAQQFPDLHSELNLSSLELGDSALYFCASSLSGSTDTQCFGPGTRLTVL.

This clonotype has more than one count but fewer than ten. This chain connects TRBV7-9 to TRBJ2-3; D possibly corresponds to TRBD2 (6 bases). Deletions cut 5 bases from V and 1 base from J, with 19 bases between. From germline, CDR1 is SEHNR and CDR2 FQNEAQ (reference sequence). This CDR3 is built from 17 residues. CDR3 DNA: TGTGCCAGCAGCCCCGGAGGCCCAACGGGGGGCACAGATACGCAGTATTTT. Amino acids: CASSPGGPTGGTDTQYF.

There are many counts of this clonotype. The CDR3 DNA reads TGTGCCAGCAGCTTAATAGGGACTGCTGGCTCCTACAATGAGCAGTTCTTC. Translation: CASSLIGTAGSYNEQFF. The chain links TRBV7-8 to TRBJ2-1; TRBD2 is a possible D gene (6 bases). This CDR3 is 17 amino acids long. The V gene's germline CDR1 is SGHVS and CDR2 FQNEAQ. Trimming shortened V by 2 bases and J by 0 bases, and 14 bases separated the two germline ends.

This clonotype came up many times. The chain combines TRBV2 with TRBJ2-5; 8 bases map to TRBD1. CDR1 is SNHLY, CDR2 FYNNEI, per germline. The CDR3 runs to 13 residues. Trimming cost V 7 bases and J 2 bases; bases outside gene matches: 3. The CDR3 DNA reads TGTGCCAGCAAGAGGGACAGGCAAGAGACCCAGTACTTC. Encoded protein: CASKRDRQETQYF. Based on the CDR3 plus reference TRBV2 and TRBJ2-5, the full variable domain is EPEVTQTPSHQVTQMGQEVILRCVPISNHLYFYWYRQILGQKVEFLVSFYNNEISEKSEIFDDQFSVERPDGSNFTLKIRSTKLEDSAMYFCASKRDRQETQYFGPGTRLLVL.

This clonotype came up many times. The gene calls are TRBV5-1 and TRBJ1-2, with 10 bases identical to TRBD1. There are 14 residues in the CDR3. J lost 7 bases, V lost 0 bases, and 3 bases had no gene match. Per germline, CDR1 SGHRS and CDR2 YFSETQ. CDR3 protein: CASSLVGQGTGYTF. The DNA of the CDR3 is TGCGCCAGCAGCTTGGTGGGACAGGGGACTGGCTACACCTTC.

This clonotype was detected ten times or more. The chain has TRBV6-2 or TRBV6-3 and TRBJ2-3; 9 nucleotides line up with TRBD2. The CDR3 sequence is 17 residues long. Germline trimming cut 6 bases from V and 2 bases from J; bases unmatched to any gene: 12. Germline CDR1 MNHEY, CDR2 SVGEGT. For the CDR3, the DNA is TGTGCCAGCAGCCAGGTTACTAGCGGGTACTACACAGATACGCAGTATTTT. Encoded protein: CASSQVTSGYYTDTQYF.

The chain joins TRBV5-1 to TRBJ2-3, with a possible D match to TRBD1 (6 bases). Germline CDR1 reads SGHRS; CDR2 reads YFSETQ. The CDR3 is 15 residues long. Trimming removed 0 bases from V and 6 bases from J, with 14 bases in between. The CDR3 nucleotides read TGCGCCAGCAGCTTGGTTTCAGGGGAGTTGGATACGCAGTATTTT. Protein: CASSLVSGELDTQYF.

The chain carries TRBV24-1 and TRBJ1-4; D perhaps matches TRBD1 (5 bases). CDR1 is KGHDR, CDR2 SFDVKD, per germline. CDR3 length: 14 residues. Between the trimmed V and J ends, which lost 4 bases and 5 bases, there was a span of 10 bases. CDR3 in amino acids: CATSDPGPNEKLFF. In nucleotides, the CDR3 is TGTGCCACCAGTGACCCGGGACCCAATGAAAAACTGTTTTTT.

This clonotype was picked up a small number of times. The chain links TRBV28 to TRBJ1-1; 8 bases are a match to TRBD1. This CDR3 region has 16 residues. Germline-derived CDR1 and CDR2 are MDHEN and SYDVKM. After removal of 1 base from V and 4 bases from J, the junction contained 8 bases not matched to a gene. The CDR3 loop reads CASSLSLQGEGTEAFF. CDR3 nucleotide sequence: TGTGCCAGCAGTTTATCCCTACAGGGGGAGGGCACTGAAGCTTTCTTT. Together with reference TRBV28 and TRBJ1-1, the CDR3 gives the full variable domain: DVKVTQSSRYLVKRTGEKVFLECVQDMDHENMFWYRQDPGLGLRLIYFSYDVKMKEKGDIPEGYSVSREKKERFSLILESASTNQTSMYLCASSLSLQGEGTEAFFGQGTRLTVV.

This clonotype was observed at least ten times. The junction and the germline gene differ at one end; a read error may be behind it. This sequence joins TRBV5-1 and TRBJ2-3; 7 nucleotides line up with TRBD1. Germline lookup yields CDR1 SGHRS and CDR2 YFSETQ. The CDR3 is 16 amino acids. This chain's CDR3 is CANSKGQVGVTDTQYF. DNA of the CDR3: TGCGCCAACAGCAAAGGACAGGTCGGGGTCACAGATACGCAGTATTTT.

In this sample, this clonotype turned up many times. This chain joins TRBV18 and TRBJ2-1; TRBD1 matches at 8 bases. CDR3 length: 13 residues. Germline CDR1 KGHSH, CDR2 LQKENI. V gave up 4 bases and J gave up 6 bases; unmatched junction bases: 2. CDR3 in DNA: TGTGCCAGCTCACGAACAGGGGGCAATGAGCAGTTCTTC. Translation: CASSRTGGNEQFF.

This clonotype has a count of ten or more. The chain joins TRBV6-5 to TRBJ2-5; D is undetermined. The CDR3 has 11 residues. Germline CDR1 is MNHEY and CDR2 is SVGAGI. With 2 bases removed from V and 6 bases from J, the gap between germline ends came to 4 bases. The CDR3 nucleotides are TGTGCCAGCAGTTACGTAAAGACCCAGTACTTC. The encoded protein is CASSYVKTQYF.

Only a few counts were recorded for this clonotype. The rearrangement links TRBV20-1 to TRBJ2-1, with 8 bases that match TRBD2. Trimming at V came to 3 bases and at J to 3 bases, leaving 7 bases not matched to a gene. The germline CDR1 and CDR2 sequences are DFQATT and SNEGSKA (reference sequence). This CDR3 is 15 amino acids long. CDR3 region: CSASYRTSFYNEQFF. In DNA, the CDR3 is TGCAGTGCTAGCTATCGGACTAGCTTCTACAATGAGCAGTTCTTC.

V and J are TRBV2 and TRBJ2-7; D possibly corresponds to TRBD1 (5 bases). The CDR3 length is 14 residues. Germline loops: CDR1 SNHLY, CDR2 FYNNEI. Trimming removed 7 bases from V and 0 bases from J, with 13 bases in between. As DNA, the CDR3 is TGTGCCAGCATAGGCACAGGCAACTCCTACGAGCAGTACTTC. It translates to CASIGTGNSYEQYF. The complete variable domain, with remaining parts taken from reference TRBV2 and TRBJ2-7, reads EPEVTQTPSHQVTQMGQEVILRCVPISNHLYFYWYRQILGQKVEFLVSFYNNEISEKSEIFDDQFSVERPDGSNFTLKIRSTKLEDSAMYFCASIGTGNSYEQYFGPGTRLTVT.

This clonotype showed up many times. The chain has TRBV6-1 and TRBJ1-1; D is undetermined. The CDR3 is made up of 15 amino acids. From germline, CDR1 is MNHNS and CDR2 SASEGT. V lost 2 bases and J 1 base, leaving 11 bases between the germline ends. CDR3 coding DNA: TGTGCCAGCAGTGAATATCACAGATCGAACACTGAAGCTTTCTTT. It codes for CASSEYHRSNTEAFF.

This clonotype was seen ten or more times. V gene TRBV7-2 combines with J gene TRBJ1-1, with TRBD1 as a possible D gene (5 bases). Deletions cut 1 base from V and 10 bases from J, with 10 bases between. Looked up from germline, CDR1 is SGHTA and CDR2 is FQGNSA. CDR3 length: 12 amino acids. The CDR3 coding sequence is TGTGCCAGCAGCTTAGATAAGGGGCGAGCTTTCTTT. This codes for CASSLDKGRAFF. Full variable domain (remainder filled in from reference TRBV7-2 and TRBJ1-1): GAGVSQSPSNKVTEKGKDVELRCDPISGHTALYWYRQSLGQGLEFLIYFQGNSAPDKSGLPSDRFSAERTGGSVSTLTIQRTQQEDSAVYLCASSLDKGRAFFGQGTRLTVV.

The chain carries TRBV19 and TRBJ1-1; D not resolved. This CDR3 has 13 amino acids. V was clipped by 5 bases and J by 3 bases, with 10 bases between them. Per the germline V gene, CDR1 is LNHDA and CDR2 is SQIVND (reference sequence). CDR3 nucleotide sequence: TGTGCCAGTAGTCGCCCATGGGACACTGAAGCTTTCTTT. This codes for CASSRPWDTEAFF.

In its sample, this clonotype was seen many times. This sequence joins TRBV19 and TRBJ1-2, with D possibly TRBD1 on 6 matching bases. The V and J ends lost 7 bases and 6 bases respectively, with 18 bases between them. Germline CDR1 is LNHDA and CDR2 is SQIVND (reference sequence). This CDR3 has 14 amino acids. The CDR3 DNA sequence: TGTGCCAGTACCCCCGGGTGGGGGCAGAATGGCTACACCTTC. As protein: CASTPGWGQNGYTF.

This clonotype occurred many times. This chain connects TRBV7-2 to TRBJ2-5; unclear D gene. This CDR3 comprises 12 residues. Trimming removed 5 bases at V and 7 bases at J, with 11 bases between. The germline V gene encodes CDR1 SGHTA and CDR2 FQGNSA. DNA for the CDR3: TGTGCCAGCAGCCCAGAGGCAGGGACCCAGTACTTC. It specifies CASSPEAGTQYF. Complete variable domain (other parts from reference TRBV7-2 and TRBJ2-5): GAGVSQSPSNKVTEKGKDVELRCDPISGHTALYWYRQSLGQGLEFLIYFQGNSAPDKSGLPSDRFSAERTGGSVSTLTIQRTQQEDSAVYLCASSPEAGTQYFGPGTRLLVL.

V usage is TRBV7-8 and J usage is TRBJ2-7; D may correspond to TRBD1 or TRBD2 (5 bases each). The length of the CDR3 is 15 residues. Germline V gene data show CDR1 as SGHVS and CDR2 as FQNEAQ. Trimming removed 2 bases at V and 3 bases at J, with 14 bases between. The CDR3 DNA sequence: TGTGCCAGCAGCTTATTGGGGGTGGGGGACTACGAGCAGTACTTC. It codes for CASSLLGVGDYEQYF.

A few counts support this clonotype. V is TRBV12-3 or TRBV12-4 and J is TRBJ1-6; no firm D call. V was cut by 3 bases and J by 14 bases, with 14 bases left in between. The CDR3 loop spans 13 amino acids. The CDR3 region is CASSFEIRGALHF. DNA of the CDR3: TGTGCCAGCAGTTTTGAAATTCGTGGAGCCCTCCACTTT.

This clonotype is a singleton in its sample. This may be a read error: a much more frequent sequence differs by one nucleotide. The chain couples TRBV2 to TRBJ2-1; perhaps TRBD2 as D (7 bases). V was cut by 3 bases and J by 11 bases, with 23 bases left in between. This CDR3 comprises 16 residues. CDR1 is SNHLY and CDR2 is FYNNEI in the germline V gene. Written as DNA, the CDR3 is TGTGCCAGCAGTGAGGGGGCGGGAGAAGTGGGGGAGCAGCAGTTCTTC. Its translation: CASSEGAGEVGEQQFF.